This T cell receptor (beta chain) was identified in a study of long-term antiretroviral therapy in people with HIV. Looking at the study overall: The earliest samples came about a decade before the 2015 immediate-ART recommendation.

Germline CDR1 and CDR2: MDHEN and SYDVKM. The CDR3 covers 16 residues. V lost 11 bases, J lost 0 bases, and 21 bases lay in between. Notes on this clone: Its specificity is unknown.

The libraries were made with immunoSEQ v3.0 at survey level. TCRdb keeps only in-frame clones here, not all; method: immunoSEQ multiplex PCR. The repertoire holds some 10,000 clones, approximately 90% seen once, with approximately 20% in the top ten. Study findings and constraints: Diversity increased after ART yet remained lower than in transplant donor controls.

The V and J genes are TRBV28 and TRBJ2-3; D possibly corresponds to TRBD1 (6 bases). This TCR derives from a woman in her 40s with HIV. This specimen consisted of unsorted PBMCs, obtained 0.2 years before starting antiretroviral therapy. The CDR3 sequence: CAAIPPGHLSTDTQYF. CDR3 in DNA: TGTGCCGCTATTCCTCCGGGACACCTTAGCACAGATACGCAGTATTTT.